Listed below are T cell receptor beta chains from one sample, sequenced in a study of blood T cells in healthy people across ages. TCRdb re-called the 5' RACE reads with MiXCR, one entry per CDR3 protein. The sample includes around 940,000 distinct CDR3 sequences, just over 50% of them seen just once. The sample comprised blood. These receptors were collected from a woman aged 60-70 years in good health. CDR3s include the opening cysteine and the closing phenylalanine or tryptophan. The order of the fields is V gene, clone size, D gene, J gene, CDR3 protein, CDR3 DNA. D genes are given only for firm matches. Where a row states a size, it is once, few, many or the class of an expanded clone; other rows omit it.

V: TRBV10-3
size: NA
D: NA
J: TRBJ2-6
CDR3: CAIKRAGANVLTF
DNA: TGTGCCATAAAGCGCGCTGGGGCCAACGTCCTGACTTTC

V: TRBV12-3/TRBV12-4
size: few
D: NA
J: TRBJ2-5
CDR3: CASSVGIQETQYF
DNA: TGTGCCAGCAGTGTAGGGATACAAGAGACCCAGTACTTC

V: TRBV6-1
size: NA
D: NA
J: TRBJ1-5
CDR3: CASSRGPDQPQHF
DNA: TGTGCCAGCAGCAGAGGACCGGATCAGCCCCAGCATTTT

V: TRBV29-1
size: NA
D: TRBD1
J: TRBJ2-1
CDR3: CSVDGQGPNEQFF
DNA: TGCAGCGTTGACGGACAGGGTCCTAATGAGCAGTTCTTC

V: TRBV7-9
size: NA
D: TRBD1
J: TRBJ2-3
CDR3: CASSLQSTGTTDTQYF
DNA: TGTGCCAGCAGCTTACAGTCGACAGGGACGACAGATACGCAGTATTTT

V: TRBV7-9
size: NA
D: TRBD1
J: TRBJ1-2
CDR3: CASSFNPDRAHGYTF
DNA: TGTGCCAGCAGCTTCAACCCGGACAGGGCCCATGGCTACACCTTC

V: TRBV3-1
size: NA
D: TRBD1
J: TRBJ1-1
CDR3: CASSHTGVRTEAFF
DNA: TGTGCCAGCAGCCACACAGGGGTGCGAACTGAAGCTTTCTTT

V: TRBV7-6
size: NA
D: NA
J: TRBJ2-7
CDR3: CASSSNLGRSYEQYF
DNA: TGTGCCAGCAGTTCGAACCTAGGCAGATCCTACGAGCAGTACTTC

V: TRBV27
size: NA
D: NA
J: TRBJ2-7
CDR3: CASSLYRSVSYNEQYF
DNA: TGTGCCAGCAGTTTATACCGGAGTGTCTCCTACAATGAGCAGTACTTC

V: TRBV7-2
size: NA
D: TRBD2
J: TRBJ2-1
CDR3: CASSHGGLAGNEQFF
DNA: TGTGCCAGCAGCCACGGGGGACTAGCCGGCAATGAGCAGTTCTTC

V: TRBV7-9
size: NA
D: NA
J: TRBJ1-2
CDR3: CASSFPDRNGYTF
DNA: TGTGCCAGCAGCTTTCCCGACAGAAATGGCTACACCTTC

V: TRBV20-1
size: NA
D: TRBD2
J: TRBJ2-7
CDR3: CSASGGSGRAYEQYF
DNA: TGCAGTGCTAGTGGGGGGAGCGGGAGGGCCTACGAGCAGTACTTC

V: TRBV27
size: NA
D: NA
J: TRBJ1-1
CDR3: CASSLYRDLEAFF
DNA: TGTGCCAGCAGTTTATACCGGGACCTTGAAGCTTTCTTT

V: TRBV28
size: NA
D: TRBD2
J: TRBJ2-7
CDR3: CASGGYTSASNEQYF
DNA: TGTGCCAGCGGGGGGTATACTAGCGCCAGTAACGAGCAGTACTTC

V: TRBV25-1
size: NA
D: NA
J: TRBJ1-2
CDR3: CASSDFRGSTSNYGYTF
DNA: TGTGCCAGCAGTGACTTCCGGGGGTCCACTTCTAACTATGGCTACACCTTC

V: TRBV29-1
size: NA
D: TRBD1
J: TRBJ2-7
CDR3: CSVGVGQGEGEQYF
DNA: TGCAGCGTGGGAGTGGGACAGGGAGAGGGGGAGCAGTACTTC

V: TRBV30
size: NA
D: TRBD2
J: TRBJ2-1
CDR3: CAWSRGLAGVPSSYNEQFF
DNA: TGTGCCTGGAGTCGAGGACTAGCGGGAGTCCCGAGCTCCTACAATGAGCAGTTCTTC

V: TRBV20-1
size: NA
D: NA
J: TRBJ1-1
CDR3: CSASGGNTEAFF
DNA: TGCAGTGCTAGCGGGGGCAACACTGAAGCTTTCTTT

V: TRBV4-2
size: few
D: TRBD2
J: TRBJ2-1
CDR3: CASSQGTSWPNPFNEQFF
DNA: TGTGCCAGCAGCCAGGGGACTAGTTGGCCCAATCCCTTCAATGAGCAGTTCTTC

V: TRBV20-1
size: few
D: TRBD2
J: TRBJ2-3
CDR3: CSAGRTSGEISTDTQYF
DNA: TGCAGTGCCGGTAGGACTAGCGGGGAAATTAGCACAGATACGCAGTATTTT

V: TRBV7-2
size: NA
D: NA
J: TRBJ1-1
CDR3: CASSPTVGTEAFF
DNA: TGTGCCAGCAGCCCGACTGTTGGGACTGAAGCTTTCTTT

V: TRBV20-1
size: NA
D: TRBD2
J: TRBJ2-3
CDR3: CSARGGLAGVRTDTQYF
DNA: TGCAGTGCTAGAGGGGGACTAGCGGGAGTTAGGACAGATACGCAGTATTTT

V: TRBV7-2
size: once
D: NA
J: TRBJ2-7
CDR3: CASSFLPGEIGDEQYF
DNA: TGTGCCAGCAGCTTCCTTCCGGGAGAGATTGGCGATGAGCAGTACTTC

V: TRBV2
size: NA
D: NA
J: TRBJ2-5
CDR3: CASSEVVFGQETQYF
DNA: TGTGCCAGCAGTGAAGTGGTGTTTGGGCAAGAGACCCAGTACTTC

V: TRBV20-1
size: NA
D: NA
J: TRBJ1-2
CDR3: CSAPIGTERYGYTF
DNA: TGCAGTGCGCCGATCGGGACGGAAAGATATGGCTACACCTTC

V: TRBV4-1
size: few
D: TRBD1
J: TRBJ2-1
CDR3: CASSPWDRGVHEQFF
DNA: TGCGCCAGCAGCCCCTGGGACAGGGGTGTACATGAGCAGTTCTTC

V: TRBV4-1
size: NA
D: TRBD2
J: TRBJ2-4
CDR3: CASSQVSSGRAAKNIQYF
DNA: TGCGCCAGCAGCCAAGTCTCTAGCGGGAGGGCCGCCAAAAACATTCAGTACTTC

V: TRBV4-2
size: NA
D: TRBD1
J: TRBJ2-7
CDR3: CASSPAGTGNYNEQYF
DNA: TGTGCCAGCAGCCCCGCGGGGACAGGCAATTACAATGAGCAGTACTTC

V: TRBV5-1
size: many
D: TRBD1
J: TRBJ2-1
CDR3: CASSLEGQDYNEQFF
DNA: TGCGCCAGCAGCTTGGAGGGACAGGATTACAATGAGCAGTTCTTC

V: TRBV5-1
size: NA
D: NA
J: TRBJ1-2
CDR3: CASSYTWGAIGDYGYTF
DNA: TGCGCCAGCAGCTACACCTGGGGGGCAATCGGCGATTATGGCTACACCTTC

V: TRBV4-1
size: NA
D: NA
J: TRBJ1-1
CDR3: CASSQDGGGIYTEAFF
DNA: TGCGCCAGCAGCCAAGATGGTGGGGGGATTTACACTGAAGCTTTCTTT

V: TRBV20-1
size: few
D: TRBD2
J: TRBJ2-7
CDR3: CSAGTGLTSYEQYF
DNA: TGCAGTGCTGGAACGGGACTAACGTCCTACGAGCAGTACTTC

V: TRBV20-1
size: NA
D: NA
J: TRBJ2-5
CDR3: CSSPYIQETQYF
DNA: TGCAGTTCGCCTTACATACAAGAGACCCAGTACTTC

V: TRBV9
size: NA
D: TRBD2
J: TRBJ2-1
CDR3: CASSPKRASGDNEQFF
DNA: TGTGCCAGCAGCCCAAAGCGGGCTAGCGGCGACAATGAGCAGTTCTTC

V: TRBV2
size: few
D: TRBD2
J: TRBJ2-7
CDR3: CASRFGLAPYEQYF
DNA: TGTGCCAGCAGATTCGGACTAGCTCCCTACGAGCAGTACTTC

V: TRBV28
size: NA
D: NA
J: TRBJ2-3
CDR3: CASSLGEPSTDTQYF
DNA: TGTGCCAGCAGTTTGGGGGAACCTAGCACAGATACGCAGTATTTT

V: TRBV28
size: few
D: NA
J: TRBJ2-7
CDR3: CASSFSDYEQYF
DNA: TGTGCCAGCAGTTTTTCCGACTACGAGCAGTACTTC

V: TRBV7-9
size: NA
D: TRBD2
J: TRBJ2-7
CDR3: CASSWGELAVYEQYF
DNA: TGTGCCAGCAGCTGGGGTGAACTAGCGGTCTACGAGCAGTACTTC

V: TRBV7-9
size: few
D: TRBD1
J: TRBJ1-2
CDR3: CASSLDPVTGQGAYGYTF
DNA: TGTGCCAGCAGCTTAGATCCCGTAACGGGACAGGGGGCCTATGGCTACACCTTC

V: TRBV2
size: NA
D: TRBD2
J: TRBJ2-1
CDR3: CASSGVRGLAHNEQFF
DNA: TGTGCCAGCAGTGGAGTCAGGGGACTAGCCCACAATGAGCAGTTCTTC

V: TRBV6-2/TRBV6-3
size: NA
D: TRBD2
J: TRBJ2-4
CDR3: CASKPSGLTKNIQYF
DNA: TGTGCCAGCAAACCCTCGGGACTAACCAAAAACATTCAGTACTTC

V: TRBV5-1
size: few
D: NA
J: TRBJ2-4
CDR3: CASSRTPVGGPEKNIQYF
DNA: TGCGCCAGCAGCCGAACCCCCGTGGGGGGGCCCGAAAAAAACATTCAGTACTTC

V: TRBV11-2
size: few
D: NA
J: TRBJ2-2
CDR3: CASSLGSTGELFF
DNA: TGTGCCAGCAGTCTCGGGAGTACCGGGGAGCTGTTTTTT

V: TRBV20-1
size: NA
D: NA
J: TRBJ1-1
CDR3: CSATPYQGSFGAFF
DNA: TGCAGTGCTACTCCCTATCAAGGTTCCTTTGGAGCTTTCTTT

V: TRBV5-6
size: NA
D: NA
J: TRBJ1-5
CDR3: CASSLGGVRQPQHF
DNA: TGTGCCAGCAGCTTGGGAGGCGTGAGGCAGCCCCAGCATTTT

V: TRBV3-1
size: NA
D: NA
J: TRBJ1-1
CDR3: CASRRTVGSEAFF
DNA: TGTGCCAGCAGAAGGACAGTCGGATCTGAAGCTTTCTTT

V: TRBV29-1
size: many
D: NA
J: TRBJ2-6
CDR3: CSVLGQGGPGANVLTF
DNA: TGCAGCGTTCTAGGACAGGGAGGGCCTGGGGCCAACGTCCTGACTTTC